This TCR beta chain was documented in a study of blood T cell repertoires in COVID-19. Libraries were prepared by immunoSEQ multiplex PCR; TCRdb keeps only in-frame clonotypes and omits some of them. The sample records roughly 300,000 clones, around 85% being singletons. Looked up from germline, CDR1 is MNHNS and CDR2 is SASEGT. The CDR3 is 16 amino acids. Trimming at V came to 3 bases and at J to 2 bases, leaving 7 bases not matched to a gene. The sequence was collected from a human donor in a cohort sampled during active COVID-19. The chain couples TRBV6-1 to TRBJ1-5, with 7 bases matching TRBD1. Sequencing was carried out using peripheral blood. CDR3 in amino acids: CASSETGKGGNQPQHF. For the CDR3, the DNA is TGTGCCAGCAGTGAGACAGGGAAGGGGGGCAATCAGCCCCAGCATTTT.